The rows below give T cell receptor beta chains drawn from one sample of a study of CD8 T cells in Susac syndrome. In TCRdb, the immunoSEQ multiplex PCR reads were re-called with MiXCR into one record per CDR3 protein. The sample has roughly 400,000 distinct CDR3 sequences, 85% seen once. Material: CD8+ T cells from PBMCs. All receptors derive from a human donor with multiple sclerosis. Both conserved end residues are part of each CDR3. Fields, in order: clone size, V gene, D gene, J gene, CDR3 protein, CDR3 DNA. A D gene is named only where the DNA matches it firmly. Size tells how often a clone was seen (once, few, many) or the class of an expanded clone, and some rows leave it out.

size: NA
V: TRBV4-1
D: TRBD1
J: TRBJ2-2
CDR3: CASSQVDRDTGELLF
DNA: TGCGCCAGCAGCCAAGTGGACAGGGACACCGGGGAGCTGCTTTTT

size: once
V: TRBV2
D: NA
J: TRBJ2-6
CDR3: CASAYPEVGNSGANVLTF
DNA: TGTGCCAGCGCCTACCCGGAGGTGGGTAACTCTGGGGCCAACGTCCTGACTTTC

size: once
V: TRBV10-1
D: NA
J: TRBJ2-3
CDR3: CASRSGDTDTQYF
DNA: TGCGCCAGCAGATCGGGAGACACAGATACGCAGTATTTT

size: few
V: TRBV6-5
D: NA
J: TRBJ1-1
CDR3: CASSYIGEAFF
DNA: TGTGCCAGCAGTTACATTGGTGAAGCTTTCTTT

size: once
V: TRBV6-6
D: NA
J: TRBJ2-5
CDR3: CASSWVGAAVDQYF
DNA: TGTGCCAGCAGTTGGGTAGGGGCCGCGGTGGACCAGTACTTC

size: NA
V: TRBV5-1
D: NA
J: TRBJ1-5
CDR3: CASSGGLGLGNQPQHF
DNA: TGCGCCAGCAGCGGGGGTTTGGGGTTGGGCAATCAGCCCCAGCATTTT

size: NA
V: TRBV5-1
D: TRBD2
J: TRBJ2-1
CDR3: CASRPGQGGRAGDEQFF
DNA: TGCGCCAGCAGGCCTGGCCAAGGTGGGAGGGCCGGGGATGAGCAGTTCTTC

size: NA
V: TRBV5-1
D: TRBD1
J: TRBJ2-7
CDR3: CASSIDRDSYEQYF
DNA: TGCGCCAGCAGCATAGACAGGGACTCCTACGAGCAGTACTTC

size: NA
V: TRBV10-2
D: NA
J: TRBJ1-1
CDR3: CASSESPGDVTEAFF
DNA: TGCGCCAGCAGTGAGTCCCCGGGGGATGTAACTGAAGCTTTCTTT

size: NA
V: TRBV14
D: NA
J: TRBJ1-1
CDR3: CASSPYGQPSTEAFF
DNA: TGTGCCAGCAGCCCCTACGGACAGCCCTCCACTGAAGCTTTCTTT

size: NA
V: TRBV27
D: NA
J: TRBJ1-5
CDR3: CASSSNREARNQPQHF
DNA: TGTGCCAGCAGTTCCAACAGGGAGGCAAGAAATCAGCCCCAGCATTTT

size: NA
V: TRBV20-1
D: TRBD2
J: TRBJ2-5
CDR3: CSARSSGGLQETQYF
DNA: TGCAGTGCTAGAAGTAGCGGGGGGCTCCAAGAGACCCAGTACTTC

size: NA
V: TRBV6-4
D: NA
J: TRBJ2-1
CDR3: CASSDSFSGKGFNEQFF
DNA: TGTGCCAGCAGTGACTCGTTTTCAGGGAAAGGGTTCAATGAGCAGTTCTTC

size: NA
V: TRBV5-1
D: TRBD1
J: TRBJ1-4
CDR3: CASSWTGDEKLFF
DNA: TGCGCCAGCAGCTGGACAGGGGATGAAAAACTGTTTTTT

size: NA
V: TRBV12-3/TRBV12-4
D: NA
J: TRBJ2-4
CDR3: CASSLDSGARAKNIQYF
DNA: TGTGCCAGCAGTTTAGATTCCGGGGCGCGGGCCAAAAACATTCAGTACTTC

size: NA
V: TRBV30
D: NA
J: TRBJ2-7
CDR3: CAWSFFETYEQYF
DNA: TGTGCCTGGAGTTTTTTTGAAACCTACGAGCAGTACTTC

size: NA
V: TRBV6-2/TRBV6-3
D: NA
J: TRBJ2-3
CDR3: CASSSVRVHPDTQYF
DNA: TGTGCCAGCAGTTCCGTGAGAGTCCACCCAGATACGCAGTATTTT

size: NA
V: TRBV7-8
D: TRBD2
J: TRBJ2-7
CDR3: CASSLGTNEQYF
DNA: TGTGCCAGCAGCCTCGGGACTAACGAGCAGTACTTC

size: NA
V: TRBV29-1
D: NA
J: TRBJ1-1
CDR3: CSVQNMNTEAFF
DNA: TGCAGCGTACAGAACATGAACACTGAAGCTTTCTTT

size: NA
V: TRBV6-2/TRBV6-3
D: NA
J: TRBJ2-5
CDR3: CASSYPAETQYF
DNA: TGTGCCAGCAGTTACCCTGCAGAGACCCAGTACTTC

size: NA
V: TRBV6-5
D: TRBD2
J: TRBJ2-7
CDR3: CASSYERGLAGDEQYF
DNA: TGTGCCAGCAGTTACGAGCGGGGGCTAGCGGGAGACGAGCAGTACTTC

size: once
V: TRBV20-1
D: TRBD1
J: TRBJ1-1
CDR3: CSASQGPLNTEAFF
DNA: TGCAGTGCTTCACAGGGGCCGCTGAACACTGAAGCTTTCTTT

size: NA
V: TRBV13
D: NA
J: TRBJ2-1
CDR3: CASSSLSGGTDRNEQFF
DNA: TGTGCCAGCAGCAGTCTCAGTGGAGGGACAGACCGCAATGAGCAGTTCTTC

size: NA
V: TRBV7-2
D: NA
J: TRBJ2-5
CDR3: CASSFSGSEYETQYF
DNA: TGTGCCAGCAGCTTTTCGGGATCCGAGTATGAGACCCAGTACTTC

size: once
V: TRBV20-1
D: TRBD1
J: TRBJ1-3
CDR3: CSASLQGGSGNTIYF
DNA: TGCAGTGCTAGCCTCCAGGGGGGTTCTGGAAACACCATATATTTT

size: NA
V: TRBV2
D: TRBD1
J: TRBJ1-1
CDR3: CASRRGQGRTEAFF
DNA: TGTGCCAGCAGACGGGGACAGGGAAGGACTGAAGCTTTCTTT

size: NA
V: TRBV28
D: NA
J: TRBJ2-3
CDR3: CASSPGDGSYSTDTQYF
DNA: TGTGCCAGCAGCCCGGGGGACGGGAGCTATAGCACAGATACGCAGTATTTT

size: NA
V: TRBV29-1
D: NA
J: TRBJ1-4
CDR3: CSVETEATNEKLFF
DNA: TGCAGCGTTGAGACGGAAGCAACTAATGAAAAACTGTTTTTT

size: once
V: TRBV7-8
D: TRBD1
J: TRBJ2-7
CDR3: CAGSLGGQVYYEQYF
DNA: TGTGCCGGCAGCTTAGGAGGACAGGTTTACTACGAGCAGTACTTC

size: NA
V: TRBV19
D: NA
J: TRBJ2-2
CDR3: CASSIAGLGELFF
DNA: TGTGCCAGTAGTATAGCGGGTCTCGGGGAGCTGTTTTTT

size: NA
V: TRBV6-5
D: NA
J: TRBJ1-1
CDR3: CASSYSFSGRDTEAFF
DNA: TGTGCCAGCAGTTACTCCTTCTCTGGTAGAGACACTGAAGCTTTCTTT

size: NA
V: TRBV6-5
D: TRBD1
J: TRBJ2-7
CDR3: CASSYALTGAYEQYF
DNA: TGTGCCAGCAGTTACGCTCTGACAGGGGCCTACGAGCAGTACTTC

size: NA
V: TRBV4-1
D: NA
J: TRBJ2-1
CDR3: CASSQDHLYNEQFF
DNA: TGCGCCAGCAGCCAAGATCATCTCTACAATGAGCAGTTCTTC

size: NA
V: TRBV21-1
D: NA
J: TRBJ2-1
CDR3: CASSKCHRTGVGNEQFF
DNA: TGTGCCAGCAGCAAATGTCATAGGACAGGGGTAGGGAATGAGCAGTTCTTC

size: NA
V: TRBV4-1
D: TRBD1
J: TRBJ2-7
CDR3: CASSTTGDTYEQYF
DNA: TGCGCCAGCAGCACGACAGGGGACACCTACGAGCAGTACTTC

size: NA
V: TRBV5-6
D: TRBD2
J: TRBJ2-3
CDR3: CASSLAGLGITDTQYF
DNA: TGTGCCAGCAGCTTAGCCGGACTAGGCATTACAGATACGCAGTATTTT

size: NA
V: TRBV4-1
D: TRBD1
J: TRBJ1-1
CDR3: CASSQGQGARIAEAFF
DNA: TGCGCCAGCAGCCAGGGACAGGGGGCGCGAATCGCTGAAGCTTTCTTT

size: few
V: TRBV4-1
D: NA
J: TRBJ2-7
CDR3: CASSQGIPGYEQYF
DNA: TGCGCCAGCAGCCAAGGGATCCCAGGCTACGAGCAGTACTTC

size: NA
V: TRBV15
D: TRBD1
J: TRBJ1-1
CDR3: CATSRDLSQGARTEAFF
DNA: TGTGCCACCAGCAGAGACCTCTCACAGGGGGCGCGGACTGAAGCTTTCTTT

size: NA
V: TRBV27
D: NA
J: TRBJ1-5
CDR3: CASSFLDNQPQHF
DNA: TGTGCCAGCAGTTTCCTAGACAATCAGCCCCAGCATTTT

size: NA
V: TRBV27
D: TRBD1
J: TRBJ2-1
CDR3: CASSFSGQGNNEQFF
DNA: TGTGCCAGCAGTTTCTCGGGACAGGGGAACAATGAGCAGTTCTTC

size: NA
V: TRBV29-1
D: NA
J: TRBJ2-5
CDR3: CSVDHPVIQETQYF
DNA: TGCAGCGTTGATCACCCCGTAATCCAGGAGACCCAGTACTTC

size: NA
V: TRBV19
D: NA
J: TRBJ2-1
CDR3: CASTPSPGGYNEQFF
DNA: TGTGCCAGTACCCCATCCCCCGGGGGTTACAATGAGCAGTTCTTC

size: NA
V: TRBV5-1
D: TRBD2
J: TRBJ2-1
CDR3: CASRTEAGVLDEQFF
DNA: TGCGCCAGCCGAACGGAAGCGGGAGTCTTGGATGAGCAGTTCTTC

size: NA
V: TRBV5-1
D: TRBD2
J: TRBJ2-1
CDR3: CASSFPSGGAIYEQFF
DNA: TGCGCCAGCAGCTTCCCCAGCGGGGGGGCGATTTATGAGCAGTTCTTC

size: NA
V: TRBV5-1
D: NA
J: TRBJ2-5
CDR3: CASSWGRASQETQYF
DNA: TGCGCCAGCAGCTGGGGCCGGGCGTCCCAAGAGACCCAGTACTTC

size: NA
V: TRBV20-1
D: NA
J: TRBJ2-1
CDR3: CSARPQSPGAQFF
DNA: TGCAGTGCTAGGCCACAGTCACCTGGGGCGCAGTTCTTC

size: NA
V: TRBV5-4
D: NA
J: TRBJ2-2
CDR3: CASSLFGERFF
DNA: TGTGCCAGCAGCTTGTTCGGGGAGCGGTTTTTT

size: NA
V: TRBV16
D: TRBD1
J: TRBJ1-5
CDR3: CASSQSHRGPEVTTQPQHF
DNA: TGTGCCAGCAGCCAATCCCACAGGGGGCCCGAGGTCACCACTCAGCCCCAGCATTTT

size: NA
V: TRBV30
D: NA
J: TRBJ2-7
CDR3: CAWSVVRRITYEQYF
DNA: TGTGCCTGGAGTGTGGTCCGGAGGATTACCTACGAGCAGTACTTC

size: NA
V: TRBV15
D: TRBD1
J: TRBJ1-1
CDR3: CATGGTNTEAFF
DNA: TGTGCCACAGGGGGCACGAACACTGAAGCTTTCTTT

size: NA
V: TRBV19
D: NA
J: TRBJ2-1
CDR3: CASSIEPGFPHNEQFF
DNA: TGTGCCAGTAGTATCGAACCAGGGTTCCCCCACAATGAGCAGTTCTTC

size: NA
V: TRBV6-1
D: TRBD2
J: TRBJ2-2
CDR3: CASIPGGGRTGELFF
DNA: TGTGCCAGCATCCCCGGGGGGGGGAGGACCGGGGAGCTGTTTTTT

size: NA
V: TRBV5-1
D: NA
J: TRBJ2-3
CDR3: CASSTSATSTDTQYF
DNA: TGCGCCAGCAGCACCTCGGCCACTAGCACAGATACGCAGTATTTT

size: NA
V: TRBV19
D: TRBD1
J: TRBJ2-1
CDR3: CASSSTGTAYNEQFF
DNA: TGTGCCAGTAGTTCGACCGGGACAGCCTACAATGAGCAGTTCTTC

size: NA
V: TRBV7-8
D: TRBD1
J: TRBJ2-3
CDR3: CASSPPGDRRTDTQYF
DNA: TGTGCCAGCAGCCCCCCTGGGGACAGGAGGACAGATACGCAGTATTTT

size: NA
V: TRBV28
D: NA
J: TRBJ1-1
CDR3: CASSFAPFRGNTEAFF
DNA: TGTGCCAGCAGTTTCGCTCCCTTTCGGGGGAACACTGAAGCTTTCTTT